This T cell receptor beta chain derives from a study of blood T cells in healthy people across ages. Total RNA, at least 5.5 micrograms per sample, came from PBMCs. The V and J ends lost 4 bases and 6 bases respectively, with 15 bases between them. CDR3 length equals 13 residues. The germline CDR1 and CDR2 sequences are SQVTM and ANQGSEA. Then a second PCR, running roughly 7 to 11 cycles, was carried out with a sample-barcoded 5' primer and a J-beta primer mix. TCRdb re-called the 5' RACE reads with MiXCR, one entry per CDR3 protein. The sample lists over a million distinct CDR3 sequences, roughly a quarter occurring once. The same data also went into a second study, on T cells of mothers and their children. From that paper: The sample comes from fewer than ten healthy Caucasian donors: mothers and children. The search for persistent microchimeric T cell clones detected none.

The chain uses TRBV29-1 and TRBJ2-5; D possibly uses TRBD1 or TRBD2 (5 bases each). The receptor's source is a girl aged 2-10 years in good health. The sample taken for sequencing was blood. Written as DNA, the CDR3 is TGCAGCGTTGCGACGGGACCAGGGCAGACCCAGTACTTC. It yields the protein CSVATGPGQTQYF.